The 21 T cell receptor beta chains given below trace back to one sample, sequenced in a study of blood T cell repertoires in COVID-19. The repertoire was sequenced with immunoSEQ multiplex PCR; TCRdb's copy has only in-frame clones and lacks some. Of around 440,000 clones listed, about 91% are singletons. Sequencing was carried out using peripheral blood. These TCRs come from a woman in her forties or fifties with COVID-19, enrolled during active disease.

V and J are TRBV5-4 and TRBJ1-2; the D gene is possibly TRBD1 (6 bases). CDR3 length equals 15 residues. The V gene's germline CDR1 is SGHNT and CDR2 YYREEE (reference sequence). V was cut by 3 bases and J by 2 bases, with 14 bases left in between. CDR3 nucleotide sequence: TGTGCCAGCAGCTCGTCGACAGGTTCGAACTATGGCTACACCTTC. This gives the protein CASSSSTGSNYGYTF.

The CDR3 loop is CATSDSTSGGQNTGELFF. CDR3 DNA sequence: TGTGCCACCAGTGACTCGACTAGCGGGGGCCAGAACACCGGGGAGCTGTTTTTT. The gene calls are TRBV24-1 and TRBJ2-2; 12 nucleotides match TRBD2. Germline CDR1 KGHDR, CDR2 SFDVKD. With V trimmed by 4 bases and J by 1 base, 6 bases remained unmatched. The CDR3 runs 18 residues.

The chain carries TRBV5-6 and TRBJ1-6; 7 positions match TRBD1. Trimming at V came to 4 bases and at J to 6 bases, leaving 10 bases not matched to a gene. The CDR3 is 16 residues long. Looked up from germline, CDR1 is SGHDT and CDR2 is YYEEEE. The CDR3 here is CASSRGMTGFNSPLHF. In nucleotides, the CDR3 is TGTGCCAGCAGCCGAGGGATGACAGGGTTTAATTCACCCCTCCACTTT.

The chain employs TRBV19 and TRBJ2-1; 8 bases line up with TRBD2. Per germline, CDR1 LNHDA and CDR2 SQIVND (reference sequence). CDR3 length: 14 residues. V gave up 7 bases and J gave up 10 bases; unmatched junction bases: 12. CDR3 DNA: TGTGCCAGTAATATGGCGGGGGGCCCTTCGGAGCAGTTCTTC. This encodes CASNMAGGPSEQFF.

CDR3 in amino acids: CASSLPGEDGYTF. CDR3 DNA: TGTGCCAGCAGCCTGCCGGGGGAAGATGGCTACACCTTC. The chain combines TRBV5-4 with TRBJ1-2; possible D gene TRBD1, 5 bases. CDR1 SGHNT and CDR2 YYREEE come from the germline V gene (reference sequence). With 4 bases removed from V and 6 bases from J, the gap between germline ends came to 13 bases. The CDR3 runs to 13 residues.

This clone occurred a few times. The rearrangement joins TRBV12-5 to TRBJ1-6, with 10 bases that match TRBD1. CDR3 length equals 14 residues. Trimming cost V 7 bases and J 10 bases; bases outside gene matches: 7. CDR1 is LGHNT, CDR2 FRNRAP, per germline. CDR3 in amino acids: CASALTGGISPLHF. CDR3 nucleotides: TGTGCTAGTGCCCTGACAGGGGGCATATCACCCCTCCACTTT.

This clone appeared once. J is TRBJ2-2 and V is TRBV7-2, with a tentative D call TRBD2 (5 bases). The CDR3 loop spans 15 amino acids. From germline, CDR1 is SGHTA and CDR2 FQGNSA. V was cut by 5 bases and J by 2 bases, with 12 bases left in between. This CDR3 reads CASSRDGLNTGELFF. The CDR3 nucleotides read TGTGCCAGCAGCCGCGATGGACTCAACACCGGGGAGCTGTTTTTT. The variable domain in full, completed from reference TRBV7-2 and TRBJ2-2, reads GAGVSQSPSNKVTEKGKDVELRCDPISGHTALYWYRQSLGQGLEFLIYFQGNSAPDKSGLPSDRFSAERTGGSVSTLTIQRTQQEDSAVYLCASSRDGLNTGELFFGEGSRLTVL.

The chain carries TRBV6-5 and TRBJ2-7; TRBD1 aligns across 8 bases. The germline V gene encodes CDR1 MNHEY and CDR2 SVGAGI. With V trimmed by 7 bases and J by 3 bases, 5 bases remained unmatched. The CDR3 loop spans 13 amino acids. CDR3 coding DNA: TGTGCCAGCAAAGAAGGGACAGGCTACGAGCAGTACTTC. It translates to CASKEGTGYEQYF.

V gene TRBV30 combines with J gene TRBJ1-2; tentative D call: TRBD1 (5 bases). Germline V lookup: CDR1 GTSNPN, CDR2 SVGIG (reference sequence). CDR3 length: 13 amino acids. The V gene lost 4 bases and the J gene lost 8 bases, with 17 bases spanning the gap. This chain's CDR3 is CAWTGTLSKGYTF. CDR3 nucleotide sequence: TGTGCCTGGACCGGGACTCTGTCGAAGGGCTACACCTTC. Drawing the rest from reference TRBV30 and TRBJ1-2, the complete variable domain is SQTIHQWPATLVQPVGSPLSLECTVEGTSNPNLYWYRQAAGRGLQLLFYSVGIGQISSEVPQNLSASRPQDRQFILSSKKLLLSDSGFYLCAWTGTLSKGYTFGSGTRLTVV.

J is TRBJ2-1 and V is TRBV6-4; 9 nucleotides line up with TRBD2. Germline V CDR1 and CDR2: MRHNA, SNTAGT. V lost 7 bases to trimming and J lost 9 bases; unmatched junction nucleotides: 16. The CDR3 is 16 amino acids. CDR3 nucleotide sequence: TGTGCCAGCACTAAAACTTCGGGACTAGCCGTCAGTGAGCAGTTCTTC. This encodes CASTKTSGLAVSEQFF.

The rearrangement links TRBV6-5 to TRBJ2-3; 7 bases are a match to TRBD2. The CDR3 covers 13 residues. V was pared by 2 bases and J by 5 bases, with 1 base of the junction left unmatched. Germline lookup yields CDR1 MNHEY and CDR2 SVGAGI. In DNA, the CDR3 is TGTGCCAGCAGTTACGGGAGGGAAGATACGCAGTATTTT. It encodes CASSYGREDTQYF.

This clone was seen a few times. The CDR3 DNA sequence: TGTGCCAGCAGCTCTCAGACAGGGAACAATCAGCCCCAGCATTTT. Its protein is CASSSQTGNNQPQHF. The genes are TRBV7-8 and TRBJ1-5; 7 bases map to TRBD1. Germline CDR1 is SGHVS and CDR2 is FQNEAQ. The CDR3 extends over 15 amino acids. V lost 4 bases to trimming and J lost 3 bases; unmatched junction nucleotides: 6.

The rearrangement links TRBV6-4 to TRBJ1-1; 8 bases map to TRBD1. With 6 bases clipped from V and 2 bases from J, the junction kept 5 bases outside the gene matches. Germline assignment: CDR1 MRHNA and CDR2 SNTAGT. CDR3 length: 14 residues. CDR3: CASSRQGRNTEAFF. As DNA, the CDR3 is TGTGCCAGCAGCAGACAGGGGAGAAACACTGAAGCTTTCTTT.

V and J are TRBV5-6 and TRBJ1-2; tentatively, D is TRBD1 (5 bases). With 1 base removed from V and 2 bases from J, the gap between germline ends came to 21 bases. The CDR3 extends over 18 amino acids. Germline V gene sequence: CDR1 SGHDT, CDR2 YYEEEE. In DNA, the CDR3 is TGTGCCAGCAGCTTGAATTGGGGAAGGGGAATACAGAACTATGGCTACACCTTC. Amino acid sequence: CASSLNWGRGIQNYGYTF. Filled out from reference TRBV5-6 and TRBJ1-2, the complete variable domain reads DAGVTQSPTHLIKTRGQQVTLRCSPKSGHDTVSWYQQALGQGPQFIFQYYEEEERQRGNFPDRFSGHQFPNYSSELNVNALLLGDSALYLCASSLNWGRGIQNYGYTFGSGTRLTVV.

The sample holds a few counts of this clone. The V call is TRBV12-3 or TRBV12-4, the J call TRBJ2-7, with TRBD1 as a possible D gene (6 bases). The ends were cut back, 5 bases at V and 1 base at J, with 9 bases in the middle. The CDR3 spans 13 residues. CDR3 protein: CASSDGQSYEQYF. CDR3 bases: TGTGCCAGCAGTGATGGACAGTCCTACGAGCAGTACTTC.

V is TRBV2 and J is TRBJ1-2; D is perhaps TRBD1 (6 bases). V lost 7 bases and J 5 bases, leaving 26 bases between the germline ends. This CDR3 contains 17 residues. Looked up from germline, CDR1 is SNHLY and CDR2 is FYNNEI. The CDR3 DNA sequence: TGTGCCAGCATAAGGGAGACAGGCACCCTAACCTCATATGGCTACACCTTC. Protein product: CASIRETGTLTSYGYTF.

CDR3 nucleotides: TGTGCCAGCAGCTACGGGTTTCACGAGCAGTACTTC. It translates to CASSYGFHEQYF. The V and J genes are TRBV5-6 and TRBJ2-7; D unclear. V was pared by 3 bases and J by 5 bases, with 9 bases between. The CDR3 loop spans 12 amino acids. CDR1 is SGHDT and CDR2 is YYEEEE in the germline V gene.

The rearrangement links TRBV18 to TRBJ2-1; no firm D call. Germline V lookup: CDR1 KGHSH, CDR2 LQKENI. The CDR3 runs 15 residues. Between the trimmed V and J ends, which lost 1 base and 5 bases, there was a span of 12 bases. For the CDR3, the DNA is TGTGCCAGCTCACCACTCGGAGAGGTAAACAATGAGCAGTTCTTC. Residues: CASSPLGEVNNEQFF.

This clone was detected once. The V call is TRBV6-2 or TRBV6-3, the J call TRBJ2-1, with TRBD2 matching 7 bases. Germline values: CDR1 MNHEY, CDR2 SVGEGT. This CDR3 is 13 amino acids long. V dropped 6 bases and J dropped 8; count of bases not matched to a gene: 7. CDR3 amino acids: CASSDPGRDEQFF. The CDR3 coding sequence is TGTGCCAGCAGCGACCCAGGGAGGGATGAGCAGTTCTTC.

V and J are TRBV7-3 and TRBJ2-3, with D possibly being TRBD2 (6 bases). The CDR3 has 15 residues. The germline V and J ends were trimmed by 3 bases and 2 bases, with 12 bases remaining between them. Germline CDR1 SGHTA, CDR2 FQGTGA. The CDR3 bases are TGTGCCAGCAGCTTCTTAGCGGAATCCACAGATACGCAGTATTTT. This sequence encodes CASSFLAESTDTQYF.

This clone was recorded once. V usage is TRBV11-2 and J usage is TRBJ1-1; 11 bases align to TRBD1. The CDR3 runs to 16 residues. Trimming removed 7 bases from V and 5 bases from J; junction bases left unmatched: 12. Germline V gene lookup returns CDR1 SGHAT and CDR2 FQNNGV. CDR3 in amino acids: CASTSLRDRGETEAFF. In DNA, the CDR3 is TGTGCCAGCACCTCTTTAAGGGACAGGGGGGAAACTGAAGCTTTCTTT.